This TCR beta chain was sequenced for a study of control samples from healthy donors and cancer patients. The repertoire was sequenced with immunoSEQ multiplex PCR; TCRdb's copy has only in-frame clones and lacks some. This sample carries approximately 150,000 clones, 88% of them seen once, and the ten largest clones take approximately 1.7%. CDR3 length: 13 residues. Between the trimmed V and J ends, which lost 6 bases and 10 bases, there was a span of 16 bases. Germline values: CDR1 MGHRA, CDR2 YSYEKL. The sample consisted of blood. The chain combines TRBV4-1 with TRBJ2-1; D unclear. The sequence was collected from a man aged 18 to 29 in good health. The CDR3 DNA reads TGCGCCAGCAGTCATGGAGTGGCCGGAGAGCAGTTCTTC. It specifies CASSHGVAGEQFF.